This section outlines one T cell receptor beta chain sequence together with its context. This clone's antigen is unknown. Base qualities are missing; no much larger clone stands one base away. The data were obtained in a study of cytomegalovirus exposure and HLA in healthy donors (dated by TCRdb to the late 2010s). With regard to the full study: An earlier analysis of approximately 640 of the donors reported 250 to 350 Gb of sequence data and some 100 million unique TCR beta sequences from 150 million to 200 million T cells. An early release covering roughly 600 HLA-typed donors comprised 250 to 350 gigabases of sequencing data and approximately 85 million unique TCR sequences. Of the approximately 400 genotyped donors, approximately 83% fell in the genetic ancestry cluster associated with self-reported Caucasian donors. The study aimed to test whether signatures of past pathogen exposure could be identified by cataloging public T cell receptors. The study profiled the T cell repertoires of around 700 subjects by immunosequencing and related them to cytomegalovirus serostatus. Along with the approximately 620-subject first cohort, a separate validation cohort of over a hundred different subjects was used. To predict cytomegalovirus infection status, the study combined high-throughput TCR immunosequencing, statistical association of individual TCRs with disease status, and machine learning. To study patterns of TCR occurrence, a later analysis re-analyzed previously published TCR beta repertoires from several hundred donors and added high-resolution HLA genotyping. Rather than drawing on any new phenotypic data, the later analysis identified candidate immune exposures from TCR beta sequences and the way those sequences occurred across donors. An earlier analysis of more than 450 of the donors used high-throughput TCR beta sequencing to judge whether each TCR beta V gene segment behaved as functional or pseudogenic. Donor age, sex, ethnicity and CMV serostatus were compiled together with the repertoire data. A later genetic analysis used genome-wide SNP genotypes for about 60% of the roughly 670 donors, treating that subset as a discovery cohort. All discovery cohort repertoires had been generated on a single sequencing platform. Class I and class II HLA loci were covered by the typing at four-digit resolution. Typing coverage differed by locus: A, B, C, DRB1 and DQB1 were typed in about 620-640 donors, DQA1 in approximately 520, DPA1 in approximately 610, and DPB1 in roughly 450. Roughly 5 DR-DQ haplotypes were handled as single units for association and clustering, since linkage in the cohort was strong. On average, roughly 250,000 unique TCR beta nucleotide sequences were sequenced per donor among some 430 genotyped donors of the cohort, with about 19% of those sequences being non-productive. Summary of the overall study and its limitations: The study gave a list of 150 to 200 TCR beta chains associated with cytomegalovirus. Because some donors lacked HLA typing at each locus, the association tests relied only on the typed subset. The earlier analysis of a few hundred of the donors excluded approximately 17 rarely observed V segments, including chromosome 9 orphons, because counts were too low. A later analysis reported that several top co-occurrence clusters appeared linked to parvovirus B19, influenza, CMV and Epstein-Barr virus. A later analysis found that TCR association rates varied across HLA loci, with DRB1 alleles showing the most associated TCRs and HLA-C alleles the fewest. Most CMV-associated TCR beta chains appeared to be HLA-restricted in a later analysis, and the HLA associations seemed to be driven largely by CMV exposure. Some IMGT-functional V segments, including TRBV6-2 and TRBV6-3, could not be told apart with the 87-base-pair reads, so those segments were excluded. Correlated functional status among segregating V segments might reflect linkage disequilibrium, but an unknown experimental factor could not be ruled out. Three of the identified cytomegalovirus-associated TCR beta chains were confirmed in vitro to be specific for cytomegalovirus antigens. While some public TCRs were present in many individuals, most TCR sequences turned up only very rarely across donors. The authors suggested that the approach could potentially be generalized to other disease states and immunological phenotypes. Strong co-occurrence of HLA alleles, especially DR and DQ, made assigning TCR associations to individual alleles difficult. In this cohort, only TCR beta chains were sequenced, and detectable features were limited by the absence of alpha or paired-chain data. In a later analysis, HLA-associated TCR beta chains were found to be more clonally expanded and to have lower generation probabilities than equally common non-associated chains. A further reported finding was that TCR beta sequences accurately predicted the HLA-A and HLA-B alleles for most subjects in the first cohort. The classifier was reported to diagnose cytomegalovirus status with high specificity and sensitivity in both the original cohort and the validation cohort. A cluster of highly shared sequence variants was judged likely to represent a technical artifact of the sequencing pipeline. A later analysis associated approximately 17,000 TCR beta sequences with specific HLA alleles at a false discovery rate of 0.05. A later genetic analysis reported fewer N-insertions in productive TCRs among donors in an Asian-associated ancestry cluster than the roughly 700-donor mean. Sequencing depth was assumed to be roughly uniform across donors in the presence/absence analyses, though that assumption may not hold. CMV serostatus was the only immune exposure information available for the cohort. Broadly in line with IMGT annotations, most TCR beta V segments showed up in productive rearrangements about 90% or about 30% of the time in an earlier analysis of several hundred of the donors. An association between a missense DCLRE1C variant and V-gene and J-gene trimming of TCR beta chains was found in a later genetic analysis and replicated in an independent cohort.

From a lookup of the germline V gene, CDR1 and CDR2 are SGHVS and FQNEAQ. The CDR3 holds 14 amino acids from the cysteine to the phenylalanine. This entry keeps only the CDR3 DNA: 42 bases, framed from base 1. V is pared back by 5 bases and J by 6 bases, with 14 bases lying between the germline termini. The cohort was made up of approximately 670 healthy bone marrow donors. All cohort members were sampled while nominally healthy, although unrecorded immune exposures were likely present. The donor was CMV seropositive and was included in the group of 250 to 350 seropositive cohort members. A peripheral blood sample was provided by each donor, and peripheral blood mononuclear cells were used for TCR beta sequencing. Genomic DNA was extracted from the blood cell samples with the Qiagen DNeasy Blood Extraction Kit. Preparation of the library involved the immunoSEQ multiplex PCR assay. For the multiplex PCR, a mixture combining 60 forward primers for TCR Vbeta segments and 13 reverse primers for TCR Jbeta segments was used. A multiplex PCR assay on genomic DNA amplified the CDR3 region of rearranged TCR beta genes. Amplified TCR beta libraries were sequenced as 87-base-pair reads on the Illumina HiSeq System. Processing in the source paper ran as follows. A later analysis counted tens of millions of unique TCR beta chains across the 600 to 850 repertoires, and some 12 million of these chains were shared by at least two donors. To remove PCR and sequencing errors, raw reads were error-corrected and collapsed into unique sequences using a nearest-neighbor algorithm that merged closely related sequences. CDR3 sequences were aligned to IMGT reference sequences to assign V, D and J gene segments. For a sequence to be retained, at least a six-nucleotide match to both a V gene segment and a J gene segment was required. A rearrangement counted as productive if the CDR3 had no stop codons and remained in frame with V and J, and every other rearrangement counted as non-productive. CDR3 was defined by IMGT convention, running from the second conserved V-encoded cysteine to the conserved J-encoded phenylalanine. Sequences without an unambiguous match to a single V gene segment were excluded from the earlier analysis of several hundred of the donors. An earlier analysis of under 750 of the donors called V segments functional above 56.7% productive rearrangements and segregating when the between-donor standard deviation exceeded 5%. To diagnose cytomegalovirus status from the catalog of TCR beta chain sequences, a statistical classification framework was built. A later analysis assigned V and J genes by comparing TCR nucleotide sequences with IMGT/GENE-DB human TR gene sequences. A later analysis assigned CDR3 sequences and most-parsimonious VDJ recombination scenarios with the TCRdist pipeline. In a later analysis, each TCR beta chain was defined by its CDR3 amino acid sequence together with its V-gene family, and reads lacking a unique V-gene family were excluded. To address suspected cross-contamination and a sequencing artifact, a later analysis removed 592 highly shared, low-generation-probability nucleotide sequences. In a later analysis, a clonal expansion index was calculated for each public chain from normalized within-repertoire ranks of inferred template counts. Generation probabilities in a later analysis came from a VDJ recombination model fitted to out-of-frame rearrangements, and those results were checked against IGoR. In a later analysis, TCR-TCR, TCR-HLA and TCR-CMV co-occurrence was scored with hypergeometric tests, and a repertoire-size bias correction was applied to TCR pairs. A later analysis estimated false discovery rates by permuting HLA or CMV assignments 20 times. In a later analysis, co-occurring TCRs were grouped with DBSCAN, and TCRdist sequence similarity was added when clustering was performed within HLA-allele-positive subsets. Repertoires with fewer than 30,000 or more than 120,000 public chains were left out of co-occurrence clustering, as were five repertoires with anomalous nucleotide sharing. TCRdb re-hosts the immuneACCESS table, in-frame sequences only. Its copies lack some clones; in the studies checked, an unresolved V gene accounts for under half of them, and the cause for the rest is not known. For V, J and clone size, that table is used; D and trimming come from the DNA. This sample gives 95,000 to 150,000 clones in total; around 69% of them show up just once. 8.2% of the sample is taken by the ten largest.

Sequencing was done on a sample of PBMCs. The receptor was derived from a middle-aged woman in good health and CMV-seropositive. The chain is encoded by TRBV7-8 joined to TRBJ2-4, and possibly TRBD1, on 6 matching bases. The bases are TGTGCCAGCAGCCCAGCCCTCAGGGGAAACATTCAGTACTTC. It translates to CASSPALRGNIQYF.